The 6 T cell receptor beta chains listed next were all sequenced from one sample in a study of follicular helper T cells after annual influenza vaccination. Time point here: 2015-2016 season, pre-vaccination. Produced via immunoSEQ multiplex PCR; TCRdb's table is partial and in-frame only. The sample carries 9,300 or so clones, 80% to 85% recorded once. This specimen consisted of CXCR5+ CD38- circulating T follicular helper cells from blood, obtained on the day of influenza vaccination. The subset: circulating Tfh, non-naive CD4+CXCR5+PD-1+ (ICOS+CD38+ or ICOS-CD38-). These receptors originate from an adult who received the influenza vaccine.

This chain links TRBV6-1 with TRBJ1-1; no clear D. In germline, CDR1 is MNHNS, CDR2 SASEGT. This CDR3 spans 10 amino acids. V shed 4 bases and J shed 7 bases, with 4 bases lying between them. The CDR3 DNA reads TGTGCCAGCAGTGGACATGAAGCTTTCTTT. This translates into CASSGHEAFF.

The chain has TRBV5-1 and TRBJ2-4, with unresolved D. The CDR3 is 16 amino acids. Germline loops: CDR1 SGHRS, CDR2 YFSETQ. Trimming took 4 bases from V and 0 from J, leaving 14 bases between them. The CDR3 reads CASSPEPRLAKNIQYF. CDR3 coding DNA: TGCGCCAGCAGCCCGGAACCCCGGTTAGCCAAAAACATTCAGTACTTC.

The rearrangement joins TRBV27 to TRBJ2-2, with D unresolved. The germline V gene has CDR1 MNHEY and CDR2 SMNVEV (reference sequence). Trimming took off 8 bases at V and 5 bases at J, with 12 bases between the two ends. The CDR3 is 13 residues long. The CDR3 nucleotides read TGTGCCAGCGGTTCGCGAAGGACCGGGGAGCTGTTTTTT. Amino acid sequence: CASGSRRTGELFF.

The rearrangement uses TRBV28 and TRBJ2-1; 9 nucleotides agree with TRBD1. The junction had 10 bases not matched to a gene; V was cut back by 5 bases and J by 5 bases. The CDR3 contains 16 residues. CDR1 is MDHEN, CDR2 SYDVKM, per germline. This CDR3 reads CASSRGTGGFNNEQFF. DNA for the CDR3: TGTGCCAGCAGTCGCGGAACAGGGGGCTTCAACAATGAGCAGTTCTTC.

The chain employs TRBV2 and TRBJ2-5, with 11 bases identical to TRBD2. The V and J ends lost 2 bases and 2 bases, in that order; junction bases with no gene match: 4. CDR3 size: 16 residues. Germline CDR1 is SNHLY and CDR2 is FYNNEI. DNA for the CDR3: TGTGCCAGCAGTGAAAGCCTAGCGGGAGGACAAGAGACCCAGTACTTC. This sequence encodes CASSESLAGGQETQYF.

The rearrangement links TRBV1 to TRBJ2-1; the D call of TRBD2 is as the table states it, not checked on the DNA. TRBV1 is a recognized pseudogene. CDR3 length: 18 residues. CDR3 sequence reads: CTSSQDRAGIRRYNEQFF. The CDR3 DNA reads as TGCACCAGCAGCCAAGATCGAGCGGGAATACGCCGTTACAATGAGCAGTTCTTC.